The entry that follows covers one T cell receptor (beta chain) sequence. An end of the junction differs from the germline gene, which may be a read error. The CDR3 is made up of 15 amino acids. Germline V lookup: CDR1 GTSNPN, CDR2 SVGIG (reference sequence). The record originates from a study of blood T cell repertoires in COVID-19. Clones were sequenced by immunoSEQ multiplex PCR, and TCRdb holds only the in-frame ones, with some missing. The data contain about 360,000 clones, about 86% of them seen just once; the ten biggest clones take up 7.1%. The chain uses TRBV30 and TRBJ1-5; 7 nucleotides line up with TRBD1. This clonotype was obtained from a woman in her sixties with COVID-19, enrolled during active disease. Specimen: peripheral blood. CDR3 bases: TGTGCCTGGAGTGTGACAGGGTCTAGCAGTCAGCCCCAGCATTTT. It translates to CAWSVTGSSSQPQHF.